Listed here are 21 T cell receptor beta chains from one sample, sequenced in a study of blood T cells in healthy people across ages. The authors ran a second PCR of about 7 to 11 cycles using a sample-barcoded 5' primer and a J-beta primer mix. TCRdb ran MiXCR on the 5' RACE reads and lists one entry per CDR3 protein. The sample holds about 770,000 distinct CDR3 sequences, 40% to 50% seen once. Sample: blood. The receptors stem from a man aged 55 to 69 in good health.

The chain carries TRBV20-1 and TRBJ1-2, with D unresolved. Looked up from germline, CDR1 is DFQATT and CDR2 is SNEGSKA (reference sequence). The CDR3 totals 12 residues. The CDR3, as DNA: TGCAGCGCCCCGAACGTGGGCTATGGCTACACCTTC. This gives the protein CSAPNVGYGYTF.

This clonotype was counted only a few times. Here the CDR3 reads CASSVRDGVSAQYF. The CDR3 coding sequence is TGTGCCAGCAGTGTCCGGGACGGTGTGTCGGCCCAGTACTTC. This chain links TRBV28 with TRBJ2-5; D could derive from TRBD1 or TRBD2 (5 bases each). This CDR3 spans 14 amino acids. V was shortened by 5 bases and J by 9 bases, with 19 bases between the two germline ends. Per germline, CDR1 MDHEN and CDR2 SYDVKM.

This clonotype appeared a few times. CDR3 nucleotide sequence: TGCAGCGTTGATCTCGAGACAGGGTATGGCTACACCTTC. Translated: CSVDLETGYGYTF. The chain uses TRBV29-1 and TRBJ1-2; 7 positions match TRBD1. Per the germline V gene, CDR1 is SQVTM and CDR2 is ANQGSEA. The CDR3 is made up of 13 amino acids. Trimming removed 3 bases from V and 5 bases from J; junction bases left unmatched: 6.

The V gene is TRBV29-1, the J gene TRBJ1-4; D is uncertain. The CDR3 sequence is 14 residues long. Germline CDR1 reads SQVTM; CDR2 reads ANQGSEA. V was clipped by 8 bases and J by 9 bases, with 22 bases between them. The CDR3 nucleotides read TGCAGCATCCGTGCAGTTATGAATGGTCAAAAACTGTTTTTT. Translation gives CSIRAVMNGQKLFF.

The chain joins TRBV12-3 or TRBV12-4 to TRBJ2-2, with 10 nucleotides matching TRBD2. V was pared by 6 bases and J by 4 bases, with 5 bases of the junction left unmatched. The CDR3 runs 15 residues. The CDR3, as DNA: TGTGCCAGCAGGGTCACTAGCGGGGTCACCGGGGAGCTGTTTTTT. As protein: CASRVTSGVTGELFF.

At least ten counts were recorded for this clonotype. The junction and the germline gene differ at one end; a read error may be behind it. The chain employs TRBV7-9 and TRBJ2-7; D might be TRBD1 (6 bases). Germline CDR1 is SEHNR and CDR2 is FQNEAQ (reference sequence). The CDR3 spans 12 residues. CDR3 DNA sequence: TGTGCCAGCAGTTTAGGGGGTCGCGAGCAGTACTTC. Translation: CASSLGGREQYF.

There are a few counts of this clonotype. J is TRBJ2-5 and V is TRBV11-1; the match to TRBD2 covers 9 bases. In germline, CDR1 is SGHAT, CDR2 FQDESV (reference sequence). After removal of 1 base from V and 5 bases from J, the junction contained 8 bases not matched to a gene. The CDR3 has 16 amino acids. CDR3 amino acids: CASSLGRGLAGETQYF. The CDR3 bases are TGTGCCAGCAGCTTAGGCCGGGGGCTAGCGGGGGAGACCCAGTACTTC.

There are a few counts of this clonotype. This CDR3 is CASSYTRGYTRAGTQETQYF. CDR3 DNA sequence: TGTGCCAGCAGCTACACTCGTGGATACACTCGGGCAGGGACCCAAGAGACCCAGTACTTC. The chain carries TRBV7-9 and TRBJ2-5; D may match TRBD1 or TRBD2 (5 bases each). Germline values: CDR1 SEHNR, CDR2 FQNEAQ (reference sequence). This CDR3 contains 20 residues. Deletions cut 4 bases from V and 1 base from J, with 28 bases between.

This clonotype occurred a few times. V usage is TRBV9 and J usage is TRBJ1-6; D perhaps matches TRBD1 (5 bases). V lost 4 bases, J lost 5 bases, and 13 bases lay in between. CDR3 size: 15 residues. Germline V gene data show CDR1 as SGDLS and CDR2 as YYNGEE. The CDR3, as DNA: TGTGCCAGCAGCCCCCGGGACGACAATAATTCACCCCTCCACTTT. It specifies CASSPRDDNNSPLHF.

This clonotype was seen once. V usage is TRBV5-6 and J usage is TRBJ1-2; D is unclear. The V gene lost 2 bases and the J gene lost 8 bases, with 19 bases spanning the gap. The CDR3 contains 15 residues. Germline V gives CDR1 SGHDT, CDR2 YYEEEE. CDR3 DNA sequence: TGTGCCAGCAGCTTTTCCGTAAGTGTGGTCCGAGGCTACACCTTC. As protein: CASSFSVSVVRGYTF.

CDR3 nucleotides: TGTGCCAGCAGCGAAGTTGGGGGGGGCCTATACGAGCAGTACTTC. Encoded protein: CASSEVGGGLYEQYF. This chain joins TRBV7-9 and TRBJ2-5; a weak D match, TRBD2 (7 bases). TRBJ2-7 explains the end of the DNA better; the J call may be wrong. The CDR3 runs to 15 residues. Germline CDR1 SEHNR, CDR2 FQNEAQ (reference sequence).

The rearrangement uses TRBV20-1 and TRBJ2-1; 8 positions agree with TRBD2. The CDR3 loop spans 13 amino acids. Per the germline V gene, CDR1 is DFQATT and CDR2 is SNEGSKA (reference sequence). Losses at the gene ends were 7 bases for V and 8 bases for J; bases not matched to a gene: 10. CDR3 coding DNA: TGCAGTGGGACACGGGGGGGCCAAGATGAGCAGTTCTTC. The encoded protein is CSGTRGGQDEQFF.

The rearrangement links TRBV27 to TRBJ2-6; 9 bases line up with TRBD1. J was trimmed by 0 bases and V by 9 bases; bases with no gene match: 9. Germline V gene lookup returns CDR1 MNHEY and CDR2 SMNVEV (reference sequence). The CDR3 spans 17 residues. CDR3 nucleotides: TGTGCCAGTCACAAGGGGACAGGGAACTCTGGGGCCAACGTCCTGACTTTC. This sequence encodes CASHKGTGNSGANVLTF.

CDR3 bases: TGTGCCAGCAGGTTGGGCGATCAAGAGACCCAGTACTTC. Translation gives CASRLGDQETQYF. The gene calls are TRBV27 and TRBJ2-7; D is unresolved. The assigned J gene may be wrong: the sequence end matches TRBJ2-5 better. Per the germline V gene, CDR1 is MNHEY and CDR2 is SMNVEV (reference sequence). The CDR3 has 13 residues.

The chain is built from TRBV6-2 or TRBV6-3 and TRBJ2-1; no definite D call. The CDR3 runs 12 residues. Trimming took 10 bases from V and 7 from J, leaving 14 bases between them. Looked up from germline, CDR1 is MNHEY and CDR2 is SVGEGT. The CDR3 reads CATRHGRNEQFF. CDR3 nucleotide sequence: TGTGCCACCCGACATGGAAGGAATGAGCAGTTCTTC.

This clonotype has only a few counts. The V call is TRBV5-6, the J call TRBJ2-5; no firm D call. Germline V gene lookup returns CDR1 SGHDT and CDR2 YYEEEE. With 1 base removed from V and 2 bases from J, the gap between germline ends came to 3 bases. This CDR3 comprises 12 residues. CDR3 DNA sequence: TGTGCCAGCAGCTTGTTTCAAGAGACCCAGTACTTC. Its translation: CASSLFQETQYF.

This rearrangement joins TRBV6-5 to TRBJ1-5; 7 nucleotides match TRBD1. V lost 6 bases, J lost 7 bases, and 12 bases stayed unmatched. The germline CDR1 and CDR2 sequences are MNHEY and SVGAGI. This CDR3 contains 15 residues. CDR3 protein: CASSPRGRRGQPQHF. CDR3 nucleotide sequence: TGTGCCAGCAGCCCAAGGGGGCGACGGGGACAGCCCCAGCATTTT.

The rearrangement links TRBV11-3 to TRBJ2-7, with 8 bases fitting TRBD1. The CDR3 spans 13 residues. With V trimmed by 6 bases and J by 4 bases, 5 bases remained unmatched. Germline V lookup: CDR1 SGHNT, CDR2 YENEEA. This chain's CDR3 is CASRTGELYEQYF. In DNA form, the CDR3 reads TGTGCCAGCAGGACAGGGGAGCTTTACGAGCAGTACTTC.

This sequence joins TRBV7-2 and TRBJ2-3; D remains unclear. CDR3 length: 17 amino acids. Trimming took 4 bases from V and 1 from J, leaving 18 bases between them. Germline V CDR1 and CDR2: SGHTA, FQGNSA. CDR3 DNA sequence: TGTGCCAGCAGCTCCAACCTACGAACCTTTGGCACAGATACGCAGTATTTT. Translated, it gives CASSSNLRTFGTDTQYF.

This clonotype was seen a handful of times. The CDR3 DNA follows: TGTGCCAGCAGTTACTCGCTCCTTAGGACTAGCGGGGGGGCAAGGGAGACCCAGTACTTC. It encodes CASSYSLLRTSGGARETQYF. J is TRBJ2-5 and V is TRBV6-5, with 15 nucleotides matching TRBD2. Germline assignment: CDR1 MNHEY and CDR2 SVGAGI. V gave up 0 bases and J gave up 5 bases; unmatched junction bases: 13. CDR3 length: 20 amino acids.

This clonotype was seen only a few times. The chain links TRBV24-1 to TRBJ2-1; D possibly corresponds to TRBD1 (5 bases). V lost 9 bases, J lost 8 bases, and 22 bases lay in between. The germline V gene encodes CDR1 KGHDR and CDR2 SFDVKD. CDR3 length: 15 amino acids. CDR3 residues: CATAYLRASHDEQFF. In nucleotides, the CDR3 is TGTGCCACCGCGTATCTCAGGGCATCCCACGATGAGCAGTTCTTC.